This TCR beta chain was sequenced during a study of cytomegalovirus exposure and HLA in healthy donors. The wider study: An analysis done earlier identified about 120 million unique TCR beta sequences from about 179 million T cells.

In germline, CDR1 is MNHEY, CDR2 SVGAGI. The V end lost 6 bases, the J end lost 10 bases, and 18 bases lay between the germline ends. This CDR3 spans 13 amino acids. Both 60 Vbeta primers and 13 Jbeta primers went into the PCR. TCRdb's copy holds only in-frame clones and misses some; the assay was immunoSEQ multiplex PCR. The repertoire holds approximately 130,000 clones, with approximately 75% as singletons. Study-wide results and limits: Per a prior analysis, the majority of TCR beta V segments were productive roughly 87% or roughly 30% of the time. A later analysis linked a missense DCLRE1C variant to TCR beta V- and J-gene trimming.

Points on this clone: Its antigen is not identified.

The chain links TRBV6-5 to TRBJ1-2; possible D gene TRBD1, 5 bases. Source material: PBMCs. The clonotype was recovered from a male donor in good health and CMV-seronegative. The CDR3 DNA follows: TGTGCCAGCAGCCTATACGGGCAGGGCGACTACACCTTC. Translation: CASSLYGQGDYTF.